The next 8 T cell receptor beta chains were all read from a single sample in a study of blood T cell repertoires in COVID-19 (dated by TCRdb to 2020 to 2022). Libraries were prepared through the immunoSEQ multiplex PCR assay. Entries here come from immuneACCESS through TCRdb and include only in-frame sequences with V and J called. Some clones fail to appear in such tables; in the studies checked, an unresolved V gene covers under half of the shortfall, and the cause of the remainder is unknown. This sample holds a few hundred thousand clones; more than 70% were observed only once. Jointly, the top ten make up less than 1.5% of the sample. Input material: PBMCs or T cells enriched from blood (not recorded which). All receptors come from a woman younger than 30 who had recovered from COVID-19.

The V gene is TRBV6-5, the J gene TRBJ2-3, with TRBD1 as a possible D gene (5 bases). Trimming cost V 4 bases and J 2 bases, with 10 bases left between them. Looked up from germline, CDR1 is MNHEY and CDR2 is SVGAGI. The CDR3 runs 14 residues. CDR3 sequence (DNA): TGTGCCAGCAGTTCCTACAGGATCACAGATACGCAGTATTTT. Amino acid sequence: CASSSYRITDTQYF.

V gene TRBV5-1 combines with J gene TRBJ1-6; possibly TRBD1 for D (5 bases). CDR1 and CDR2 from the germline V gene are SGHRS and YFSETQ. This CDR3 spans 15 amino acids. Trimming took 0 bases from V and 6 from J, leaving 10 bases between them. CDR3 in amino acids: CASSLDLGLNSPLHF. As DNA, the CDR3 is TGCGCCAGCAGCTTGGATCTGGGGCTTAATTCACCCCTCCACTTT.

The chain links TRBV5-8 to TRBJ2-6, with D tentatively TRBD1 (5 bases). V lost 5 bases, J lost 2 bases, and 5 bases lay in between. This CDR3 has 13 residues. Germline V gene lookup returns CDR1 SGHTS and CDR2 YDEGEE. This CDR3 reads CASRGAGANVLTF. The CDR3 DNA reads TGTGCCAGCAGAGGGGCTGGGGCCAACGTCCTGACTTTC. Looking up the rest from reference TRBV5-8 and TRBJ2-6 gives the full variable domain: EAGVTQSPTHLIKTRGQQATLRCSPISGHTSVYWYQQALGLGLQFLLWYDEGEERNRGNFPPRFSGRQFPNYSSELNVNALELEDSALYLCASRGAGANVLTFGAGSRLTVL.

V and J are TRBV7-2 and TRBJ1-3; TRBD1 is a possible D gene (6 bases). The germline V gene has CDR1 SGHTA and CDR2 FQGNSA. The germline V and J ends were trimmed by 4 bases and 9 bases, with 16 bases remaining between them. The CDR3 totals 14 residues. The CDR3 is CASSSGTSSGTIYF. The CDR3 DNA is TGTGCCAGCAGCTCTGGGACAAGCTCGGGCACCATATATTTT.

V is TRBV12-5 and J is TRBJ1-2, with TRBD1 matching over 8 bases. This CDR3 contains 14 residues. The germline V gene has CDR1 LGHNT and CDR2 FRNRAP. The trim removed 1 base at V and 4 bases at J, leaving 2 bases unmatched. The CDR3 bases are TGTGCTAGTGGTTTGGGGACAGGGATCTATGGCTACACCTTC. This encodes CASGLGTGIYGYTF.

The DNA of the CDR3 is TGTGCCAGCAGCCAAGATAGGGACAGATTCGCAATCCATGGTGGCTACACCTTC. Its protein is CASSQDRDRFAIHGGYTF. The chain uses TRBV3-1 (or the pseudogene TRBV3-2) and TRBJ1-2, with TRBD1 identical over 7 bases. Germline CDR1 reads LGHDT; CDR2 reads YNNKEL (reference sequence). The J segment lost 7 bases and the V segment lost 0 bases, leaving 17 bases of the junction unmatched. The CDR3 is 18 residues long.

The chain recombines TRBV10-3 with TRBJ1-1; TRBD1 aligns across 8 bases. The germline gives CDR1 ENHRY, CDR2 SYGVKD. Trimming at V came to 9 bases and at J to 0 bases, leaving 3 bases not matched to a gene. CDR3 length: 13 residues. The CDR3 nucleotides read TGTGCCATGGGGACAGGACTGAACACTGAAGCTTTCTTT. Amino acids: CAMGTGLNTEAFF.

The table lists this clone with a count of one. The rearrangement uses TRBV2 and TRBJ2-7, with D tentatively TRBD2 (5 bases). This CDR3 spans 13 amino acids. Looked up from germline, CDR1 is SNHLY and CDR2 is FYNNEI. V was clipped by 3 bases and J by 6 bases, with 12 bases between them. The CDR3: CASSETGRGEQYF. The CDR3 nucleotides read TGTGCCAGCAGTGAGACCGGACGGGGCGAGCAGTACTTC.